Shown below are 8 T cell receptor beta chains from a single sample sequenced in a study of T cell responses to AZD1222 COVID-19 vaccine. Method: immunoSEQ multiplex PCR; TCRdb's copy keeps in-frame clones and lacks some. The top ten hold 47% of the sample, which has tens of thousands of clones, over 60% seen once. The sequencing here drew on peripheral blood, taken 28 days after the second AZD1222 dose. The receptors shown here come from an adult who received the AZD1222 COVID-19 vaccine.

This chain links TRBV4-2 with TRBJ1-2; tentatively, D is TRBD1 (6 bases). Trimming cost V 1 base and J 1 base, with 13 bases left between them. Germline V gene data show CDR1 as LGHNA and CDR2 as YNFKEQ. The CDR3 is made up of 16 amino acids. The CDR3 protein is CASSQAGGRDNYGYTF. CDR3 bases: TGTGCCAGCAGCCAAGCCGGGGGGCGAGATAACTATGGCTACACCTTC.

V usage is TRBV11-2 and J usage is TRBJ2-1; TRBD1 matches 8 bases. Germline loops: CDR1 SGHAT, CDR2 FQNNGV. The CDR3 consists of 15 residues. V lost 2 bases to trimming and J lost 8 bases; unmatched junction nucleotides: 8. The CDR3 region is CASSLRQGIFDEQFF. The CDR3 DNA reads TGTGCCAGCAGCTTAAGACAGGGGATTTTCGATGAGCAGTTCTTC.

The chain couples TRBV16 to TRBJ1-1, with D unclear. The CDR3 has 15 amino acids. Trimming removed 0 bases at V and 1 base at J, with 9 bases between. Germline V gene data show CDR1 as KGHSY and CDR2 as FQNENV. The CDR3 nucleotides are TGTGCCAGCAGCCAATCGATGGCAGGGAACACTGAAGCTTTCTTT. This codes for CASSQSMAGNTEAFF.

The gene calls are TRBV7-9 and TRBJ1-5; 8 positions agree with TRBD1. CDR3 size: 14 residues. Losses at the gene ends were 4 bases for V and 6 bases for J; bases not matched to a gene: 5. The germline gives CDR1 SEHNR, CDR2 FQNEAQ (reference sequence). The CDR3 spells CASSSGQGSQPQHF. The CDR3 region has the DNA TGTGCCAGCAGCTCCGGACAGGGTAGTCAGCCCCAGCATTTT.

This chain links TRBV18 with TRBJ2-2, with TRBD1 matching 8 bases. V lost 3 bases to trimming and J lost 5 bases; unmatched junction nucleotides: 8. The CDR3 runs 16 residues. CDR1 and CDR2 from the germline V gene are KGHSH and LQKENI. The CDR3 nucleotides read TGTGCCAGCTCACCGACCGGACAGGGTGGGACCGGGGAGCTGTTTTTT. It translates to CASSPTGQGGTGELFF.

V and J are TRBV15 and TRBJ1-2; D is unclear. V was shortened by 3 bases and J by 1 base, with 12 bases between the two germline ends. Germline lookup yields CDR1 LNHNV and CDR2 YYDKDF (reference sequence). This CDR3 comprises 15 residues. The CDR3 DNA reads as TGTGCCACCAGCAGTGAGGGAGCAGTTAACTATGGCTACACCTTC. Residues: CATSSEGAVNYGYTF.

This chain links TRBV28 with TRBJ1-1, with no clear D. There are 12 residues in the CDR3. Germline CDR1 is MDHEN and CDR2 is SYDVKM. Trimming took 5 bases from V and 4 from J, leaving 8 bases between them. As DNA, the CDR3 is TGTGCCAGCAGTCCCTGGGGCACTGAAGCTTTCTTT. Translation gives CASSPWGTEAFF.

CDR3 in DNA: TGTGCCAGCAGTTTGAACACCGGGGAGCTGTTTTTT. This encodes CASSLNTGELFF. V gene TRBV9 combines with J gene TRBJ2-2; D unclear. Trimming took 5 bases from V and 1 from J, leaving 3 bases between them. The CDR3 contains 12 residues. Germline lookup yields CDR1 SGDLS and CDR2 YYNGEE.